A single sample is the source of the 13 T cell receptor beta chains below, sequenced in a study of beta chain features in type 1 diabetes. Study-level findings and limits: Type 1 diabetes patients had moderately but significantly shorter TCRB CDR3s in all four CD4+ subsets.

Their antigens remain unidentified. The investigators reverse transcribed all of the isolated RNA, so they sequenced expressed TCRB transcripts. The protocol was immunoSEQ multiplex PCR, while the TCRdb copy is restricted to in-frame clones and leaves out a portion. Among approximately 160,000 clones, roughly 59% were seen once, and the ten largest hold about 0.1%. What was sequenced was naive CD4+ T cells from blood. All receptors come from a man aged 25 to 40 with type 1 diabetes.

The chain couples TRBV30 to TRBJ2-1; no clear D gene. The CDR3 is made up of 13 amino acids. From germline, CDR1 is GTSNPN and CDR2 SVGIG (reference sequence). Trimming took 3 bases from V and 3 from J, leaving 9 bases between them. The CDR3 is CAWSKNSYNEQFF. DNA of the CDR3: TGTGCCTGGAGCAAAAACAGCTACAATGAGCAGTTCTTC.

V is TRBV30 and J is TRBJ1-6; a possible D gene is TRBD1 (6 bases). The V gene's germline CDR1 is GTSNPN and CDR2 SVGIG (reference sequence). CDR3 length: 13 residues. Deletions cut 2 bases from V and 7 bases from J, with 9 bases between. The DNA for the CDR3 is TGTGCCTGGAGTATTACAGGGAATTCACCCCTCCACTTT. Residues: CAWSITGNSPLHF.

This clone showed up just a few times. The DNA of the CDR3 is TGTGCCAGCAGCCAAGAGGAGGGGAGGCAGTACTTC. Protein product: CASSQEEGRQYF. This chain links TRBV9 with TRBJ2-7, with D possibly TRBD2 on 6 matching bases. The CDR3 totals 12 residues. V lost 4 bases, J lost 9 bases, and 14 bases lay in between. Per germline, CDR1 SGDLS and CDR2 YYNGEE.

In its sample, this clone was seen a few times. The chain links TRBV5-6 to TRBJ1-1, with 8 bases matching TRBD1. J gave up 7 bases and V 4 bases, and 9 bases lay outside the gene matches. This CDR3 has 14 residues. The V gene's germline CDR1 is SGHDT and CDR2 YYEEEE. The CDR3 coding sequence is TGTGCCAGCAGCGCACAGACAGGGGCGGGTGAAGCTTTCTTT. This sequence encodes CASSAQTGAGEAFF.

In the case of this clone: Other DNA sequences of this sample code for an identical CDR3. The rearrangement uses TRBV7-9 and TRBJ2-7, with D hard to call. The CDR3 spans 12 residues. Germline-derived CDR1 and CDR2 are SEHNR and FQNEAQ (reference sequence). Trimming stripped 1 base from V and 3 bases from J, with 4 bases between. The CDR3 spells CASSLVGYEQYF. The CDR3 nucleotides read TGTGCCAGCAGCTTAGTCGGCTACGAGCAGTACTTC. Filled out from reference TRBV7-9 and TRBJ2-7, the complete variable domain reads DTGVSQNPRHKITKRGQNVTFRCDPISEHNRLYWYRQTLGQGPEFLTYFQNEAQLEKSRLLSDRFSAERPKGSFSTLEIQRTEQGDSAMYLCASSLVGYEQYFGPGTRLTVT.

This chain links TRBV11-2 with TRBJ1-6; 8 nucleotides agree with TRBD1. The V and J ends lost 2 bases and 9 bases, in that order; junction bases with no gene match: 6. The CDR3 runs 15 residues. The germline V gene encodes CDR1 SGHAT and CDR2 FQNNGV. In DNA form, the CDR3 reads TGTGCCAGCAGCTTAAATGGACAGGGTTCTTCACCCCTCCACTTT. It translates to CASSLNGQGSSPLHF.

This clone has a handful of counts. The chain couples TRBV16 to TRBJ1-4, with no clear D. This CDR3 is 13 amino acids long. Trimming shortened V by 5 bases and J by 8 bases, and 12 bases separated the two germline ends. Per germline, CDR1 KGHSY and CDR2 FQNENV. CDR3 sequence (DNA): TGTGCCAGCAGCATACAGCAGTACGAAAAACTGTTTTTT. Its translation: CASSIQQYEKLFF.

This sequence joins TRBV29-1 and TRBJ2-5; D not certain. CDR3 length equals 12 residues. CDR1 is SQVTM, CDR2 ANQGSEA, per germline. The V end lost 5 bases, the J end lost 2 bases, and 9 bases lay between the germline ends. This CDR3 reads CSVTTEQETQYF. Written as DNA, the CDR3 is TGCAGCGTTACCACGGAGCAAGAGACCCAGTACTTC.

This clone was detected a few times. The genes are TRBV29-1 and TRBJ2-1; 7 bases match TRBD1. This CDR3 contains 13 residues. Germline CDR1 SQVTM, CDR2 ANQGSEA. V shed 5 bases and J 7 bases; nucleotides not matched to a gene: 8. DNA of the CDR3: TGCAGCGTTTCACAGGGGCCAGGGAATGAGCAGTTCTTC. Protein product: CSVSQGPGNEQFF.

This chain's CDR3 is CSVEGQGTEAFF. CDR3 bases: TGCAGCGTTGAGGGACAGGGCACTGAAGCTTTCTTT. This chain connects TRBV29-1 to TRBJ1-1, with TRBD1 matching 9 bases. There are 12 residues in the CDR3. In germline, CDR1 is SQVTM, CDR2 ANQGSEA. The trim removed 3 bases at V and 4 bases at J, leaving 0 bases unmatched.

Worth noting for this clone: Mismatch with germline at one junction end may stem from a read error. The rearrangement joins TRBV4-1 to TRBJ2-2; no definite D call. The CDR3 contains 15 residues. Germline V gene lookup returns CDR1 MGHRA and CDR2 YSYEKL. The CDR3 is CASTQDLLFTGELFF. The CDR3 bases are TGCGCCAGCACCCAAGACTTACTATTCACCGGGGAGCTGTTTTTT.

This CDR3 reads CASNSGQGPSPGANVLTF. CDR3 bases: TGTGCCAGCAACTCGGGACAGGGGCCATCCCCTGGGGCCAACGTCCTGACTTTC. The V and J genes are TRBV28 and TRBJ2-6; TRBD1 matches at 10 bases. Germline values: CDR1 MDHEN, CDR2 SYDVKM. V trimming: 7 bases; J trimming: 2 bases; junction bases outside the gene matches: 11. The CDR3 extends over 18 amino acids.

The V call is TRBV5-6, the J call TRBJ1-1; D may be TRBD1 (5 bases). Trimming removed 2 bases at V and 5 bases at J, with 7 bases between. This CDR3 region has 12 residues. Germline CDR1 is SGHDT and CDR2 is YYEEEE. Here the CDR3 DNA reads TGTGCCAGCAGCTTCAGGGAGACTGAAGCTTTCTTT. Its protein is CASSFRETEAFF.